The rows below give T cell receptor beta chains drawn from one sample of a study of control samples from healthy donors and cancer patients. Sequenced by immunoSEQ multiplex PCR; TCRdb stores in-frame clones only, minus some. Among nearly 40,000 clones listed, 92% were seen once. Sequenced input: blood. Receptors were obtained from a woman in her 50s in good health. Each CDR3 is given with its conserved first and last residue. Each record gives: V gene, clone size, D gene, J gene, CDR3 DNA, CDR3 protein. The D gene is left open where the match is weak. Clone size is shown for a subset of rows, as once, few, many or a class of expanded clone.

v_gene: TRBV10-3
abundance: .
d_gene: .
j_gene: TRBJ1-6
CDR3nt: TGTGCCATCAGTGACTCTGGAAATTCACCCCTCCACTTT
CDR3aa: CAISDSGNSPLHF

v_gene: TRBV19
abundance: .
d_gene: .
j_gene: TRBJ1-5
CDR3nt: TGTGCCAGTAGTATAGTCCCCCTAGGGGTGGGGCAGCCCCAGCATTTT
CDR3aa: CASSIVPLGVGQPQHF

v_gene: TRBV12-3/TRBV12-4
abundance: .
d_gene: .
j_gene: TRBJ2-2
CDR3nt: TGTGCCAGCAGTTTCTTGGTGACCGGGGAGCTGTTTTTT
CDR3aa: CASSFLVTGELFF

v_gene: TRBV28
abundance: .
d_gene: .
j_gene: TRBJ1-5
CDR3nt: TGTGCCAGCAAGAGACAAGCCAATCAGCCCCAGCATTTT
CDR3aa: CASKRQANQPQHF

v_gene: TRBV7-2
abundance: .
d_gene: .
j_gene: TRBJ1-2
CDR3nt: TGTGCCAGCAGCATCCAAGCCGGGACTCCTCATGGCTACACCTTC
CDR3aa: CASSIQAGTPHGYTF

v_gene: TRBV2
abundance: .
d_gene: .
j_gene: TRBJ1-2
CDR3nt: TGTGCCAGCAGGAACCAGGGTTACCTCTATGGCTACACCTTC
CDR3aa: CASRNQGYLYGYTF

v_gene: TRBV6-5
abundance: .
d_gene: .
j_gene: TRBJ2-7
CDR3nt: TGTGCCAGCAGTTACCGACAAAGCTCCTACGAGCAGTACTTC
CDR3aa: CASSYRQSSYEQYF

v_gene: TRBV28
abundance: .
d_gene: .
j_gene: TRBJ1-6
CDR3nt: TGTGCCAGCAGTTTGGCCCATTCACCCCTCCACTTT
CDR3aa: CASSLAHSPLHF

v_gene: TRBV6-5
abundance: .
d_gene: .
j_gene: TRBJ1-5
CDR3nt: TGTGCCAGCAGCTCCCGACAGACCAGCAATCAGCCCCAGCATTTT
CDR3aa: CASSSRQTSNQPQHF

v_gene: TRBV6-1
abundance: .
d_gene: .
j_gene: TRBJ2-7
CDR3nt: TGTGCCAGCAGTGAAGCGAAAGCAGGGGTCATCTCCTACGAGCAGTACTTC
CDR3aa: CASSEAKAGVISYEQYF

v_gene: TRBV5-5
abundance: .
d_gene: .
j_gene: TRBJ1-2
CDR3nt: TGTGCCAGCAGCTTGGATGACGGGACTAACTATGGCTACACCTTC
CDR3aa: CASSLDDGTNYGYTF

v_gene: TRBV7-8
abundance: once
d_gene: .
j_gene: TRBJ1-3
CDR3nt: TGTGCCAGCAGCCCCGCCCTTTACGCTTCGGGAAACACCATATATTTT
CDR3aa: CASSPALYASGNTIYF

v_gene: TRBV29-1
abundance: .
d_gene: .
j_gene: TRBJ1-3
CDR3nt: TGCAGCGGCCTAGAAGGGTCTGGAAACACCATATATTTT
CDR3aa: CSGLEGSGNTIYF

v_gene: TRBV3-1/TRBV3-2
abundance: .
d_gene: .
j_gene: TRBJ2-3
CDR3nt: TGTGCCAGCAGGTGGGCGGGACACCCCACAGATACGCAGTATTTT
CDR3aa: CASRWAGHPTDTQYF

v_gene: TRBV6-1
abundance: .
d_gene: TRBD2
j_gene: TRBJ2-5
CDR3nt: TGTGCCAGCAGTGAAGCGTGGACTAGCGGGGAAGAAGAGACCCAGTACTTC
CDR3aa: CASSEAWTSGEEETQYF

v_gene: TRBV18
abundance: .
d_gene: TRBD1
j_gene: TRBJ1-1
CDR3nt: TGTGCCAGCTCACCACGACAGGGGGCAGTTGAGAACACTGAAGCTTTCTTT
CDR3aa: CASSPRQGAVENTEAFF

v_gene: TRBV25-1
abundance: .
d_gene: .
j_gene: TRBJ1-2
CDR3nt: TGTGCCAGCAGTGAGGTCGGTGGCTACACCTTC
CDR3aa: CASSEVGGYTF

v_gene: TRBV6-4
abundance: .
d_gene: .
j_gene: TRBJ1-1
CDR3nt: TGTGCCAGCAGCAAGACAGAGAACACTGAAGCTTTCTTT
CDR3aa: CASSKTENTEAFF

v_gene: TRBV3-1/TRBV3-2
abundance: .
d_gene: .
j_gene: TRBJ1-1
CDR3nt: TGTGCCAGCAGCAAGAGGGGGGGAGTGGAAACTGAAGCTTTCTTT
CDR3aa: CASSKRGGVETEAFF

v_gene: TRBV27
abundance: .
d_gene: .
j_gene: TRBJ2-7
CDR3nt: TGTGCCAGCAGTTTAGCAGGGTTCGGCGAGCAGTACTTC
CDR3aa: CASSLAGFGEQYF

v_gene: TRBV5-4
abundance: .
d_gene: TRBD1
j_gene: TRBJ1-2
CDR3nt: TGTGCCAGCAGCTTGGACAGGGGGGACTATGGCTACACCTTC
CDR3aa: CASSLDRGDYGYTF

v_gene: TRBV6-5
abundance: .
d_gene: TRBD2
j_gene: TRBJ2-4
CDR3nt: TGTGCCAGCACCAAAGGGACTAGCGGGGAAAACATTCAGTACTTC
CDR3aa: CASTKGTSGENIQYF

v_gene: TRBV5-1
abundance: once
d_gene: .
j_gene: TRBJ1-2
CDR3nt: TGCGCCAGCAGCTTGGTTGGGACGGCCCAAGATGGCTACACCTTC
CDR3aa: CASSLVGTAQDGYTF

v_gene: TRBV6-9
abundance: .
d_gene: TRBD2
j_gene: TRBJ2-1
CDR3nt: TGTGCCCCTGGGAGGGACGGGCCGGAGCAGTTCTTC
CDR3aa: CAPGRDGPEQFF

v_gene: TRBV6-2/TRBV6-3
abundance: few
d_gene: .
j_gene: TRBJ1-2
CDR3nt: TGTGCCAGCAGTCCACAGGGAGGCTATGGCTACACCTTC
CDR3aa: CASSPQGGYGYTF

v_gene: TRBV6-5
abundance: .
d_gene: .
j_gene: TRBJ2-3
CDR3nt: TGTGCCAGCAGTTACGGTATAGGGTTTAGCACAGATACGCAGTATTTT
CDR3aa: CASSYGIGFSTDTQYF

v_gene: TRBV27
abundance: .
d_gene: TRBD2
j_gene: TRBJ2-3
CDR3nt: TGTGCCAGCAGCCCTGGACTAGCGACTAGCACAGATACGCAGTATTTT
CDR3aa: CASSPGLATSTDTQYF

v_gene: TRBV3-1/TRBV3-2
abundance: .
d_gene: .
j_gene: TRBJ2-7
CDR3nt: TGTGCCAGCAGCCAAGGGGCCTCAGGGCAGTACTTC
CDR3aa: CASSQGASGQYF

v_gene: TRBV12-3/TRBV12-4
abundance: .
d_gene: .
j_gene: TRBJ2-3
CDR3nt: TGTGCCAGCAGTGTTGGGAGGTTAGATACGCAGTATTTT
CDR3aa: CASSVGRLDTQYF

v_gene: TRBV6-5
abundance: .
d_gene: .
j_gene: TRBJ1-2
CDR3nt: TGTGCCAGCAGTCCTGATCGGACAGCCCCCTACACCTTC
CDR3aa: CASSPDRTAPYTF

v_gene: TRBV3-1/TRBV3-2
abundance: .
d_gene: .
j_gene: TRBJ1-2
CDR3nt: TGTGCCAGCAGCCAAGGACAAGACAGGAACTATGGCTACACCTTC
CDR3aa: CASSQGQDRNYGYTF

v_gene: TRBV5-4
abundance: .
d_gene: .
j_gene: TRBJ2-2
CDR3nt: TGTGCCAGCAGCTCCCGGGACTCGGGGGCCGGGGAGCTGTTTTTT
CDR3aa: CASSSRDSGAGELFF

v_gene: TRBV10-3
abundance: .
d_gene: TRBD2
j_gene: TRBJ2-1
CDR3nt: TGTGCCACCGACAGACTAGCGGGGACCGTGAATGAGCAGTTCTTC
CDR3aa: CATDRLAGTVNEQFF

v_gene: TRBV6-5
abundance: .
d_gene: .
j_gene: TRBJ1-4
CDR3nt: TGTGCCAGCAGTTACTCGCCGGACTTAAGGGATGAAAAACTGTTTTTT
CDR3aa: CASSYSPDLRDEKLFF

v_gene: TRBV19
abundance: .
d_gene: TRBD1
j_gene: TRBJ2-3
CDR3nt: TGTGCCAGTAGTATAGGGGGCACAGGGGGCGCGGATACGCAGTATTTT
CDR3aa: CASSIGGTGGADTQYF

v_gene: TRBV19
abundance: .
d_gene: TRBD1
j_gene: TRBJ2-1
CDR3nt: TGTGCCAGTAGTAGGGACAGGGAAAAACACAATGAGCAGTTCTTC
CDR3aa: CASSRDREKHNEQFF

v_gene: TRBV18
abundance: once
d_gene: .
j_gene: TRBJ2-7
CDR3nt: TGTGCCAGCTCACCGTCGGCAGGGAGATCCTACGAGCAGTACTTC
CDR3aa: CASSPSAGRSYEQYF

v_gene: TRBV4-3
abundance: .
d_gene: TRBD1
j_gene: TRBJ1-4
CDR3nt: TGCGCCAGCAGCCTTTACAGGGGGAATGAAAAACTGTTTTTT
CDR3aa: CASSLYRGNEKLFF

v_gene: TRBV10-3
abundance: .
d_gene: .
j_gene: TRBJ2-7
CDR3nt: TGTGCCATACGACCAAGTGGTACCCTTTTTGACGAGCAGTACTTC
CDR3aa: CAIRPSGTLFDEQYF

v_gene: TRBV3-1/TRBV3-2
abundance: .
d_gene: .
j_gene: TRBJ1-4
CDR3nt: TGTGCCAGCAGCCAAGCAGCCCTAACAACTAATGAAAAACTGTTTTTT
CDR3aa: CASSQAALTTNEKLFF

v_gene: TRBV12-3/TRBV12-4
abundance: .
d_gene: .
j_gene: TRBJ2-4
CDR3nt: TGTGCCAGCAGTGAGGGGCCGAACATTCAGTACTTC
CDR3aa: CASSEGPNIQYF

v_gene: TRBV4-3
abundance: .
d_gene: .
j_gene: TRBJ1-4
CDR3nt: TGCGCCAGCAGCCAAGCGCCCGAGGGGACAACTAATGAAAAACTGTTTTTT
CDR3aa: CASSQAPEGTTNEKLFF

v_gene: TRBV3-1/TRBV3-2
abundance: .
d_gene: .
j_gene: TRBJ2-1
CDR3nt: TGTGCCAGCAGCCAATATCTGACTAGGGGGCACAATGAGCAGTTCTTC
CDR3aa: CASSQYLTRGHNEQFF

v_gene: TRBV7-2
abundance: .
d_gene: TRBD1
j_gene: TRBJ1-2
CDR3nt: TGTGCCAGCAGCTGGTGGACAGGGGGCGATGATGGCTACACCTTC
CDR3aa: CASSWWTGGDDGYTF

v_gene: TRBV5-5
abundance: once
d_gene: .
j_gene: TRBJ2-7
CDR3nt: TGTGCCAGCAGCTTTTTGGGGGTCTCCTACGAGCAGTACTTC
CDR3aa: CASSFLGVSYEQYF

v_gene: TRBV7-9
abundance: .
d_gene: .
j_gene: TRBJ2-7
CDR3nt: TGTGCCAGCAGCTTGAGACAGAACTCCTACGAGCAGTACTTC
CDR3aa: CASSLRQNSYEQYF

v_gene: TRBV2
abundance: .
d_gene: TRBD1
j_gene: TRBJ2-1
CDR3nt: TGTGCCAGCAGTGGGGACAGGGGGAAAGGTGAGCAGTTCTTC
CDR3aa: CASSGDRGKGEQFF

v_gene: TRBV6-6
abundance: .
d_gene: .
j_gene: TRBJ1-1
CDR3nt: TGTGCCAGCAACTCTAGGCCCAACACTGAAGCTTTCTTT
CDR3aa: CASNSRPNTEAFF

v_gene: TRBV3-1/TRBV3-2
abundance: .
d_gene: .
j_gene: TRBJ1-4
CDR3nt: TGTGCCAGCAGCCTCCTACCTCTTAATGAAAAACTGTTTTTT
CDR3aa: CASSLLPLNEKLFF